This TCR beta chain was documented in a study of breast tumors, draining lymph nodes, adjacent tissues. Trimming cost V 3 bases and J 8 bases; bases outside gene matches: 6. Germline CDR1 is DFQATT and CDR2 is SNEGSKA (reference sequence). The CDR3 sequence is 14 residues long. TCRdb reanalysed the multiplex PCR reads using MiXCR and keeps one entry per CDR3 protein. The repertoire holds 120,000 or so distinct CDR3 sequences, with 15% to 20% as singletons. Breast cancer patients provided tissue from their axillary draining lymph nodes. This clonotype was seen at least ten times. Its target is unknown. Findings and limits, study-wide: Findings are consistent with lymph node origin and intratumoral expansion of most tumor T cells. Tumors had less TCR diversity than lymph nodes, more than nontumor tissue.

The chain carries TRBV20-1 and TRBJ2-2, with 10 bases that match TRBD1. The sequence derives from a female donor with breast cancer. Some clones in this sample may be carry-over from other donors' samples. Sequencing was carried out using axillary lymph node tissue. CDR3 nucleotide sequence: TGCAGTGCTAGGACAGGGGGCTACCAAGGGGAGCTGTTTTTT. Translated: CSARTGGYQGELFF.